A selection of T cell receptor beta chains follows, all from one sample in a study of cytomegalovirus exposure and HLA in healthy donors. Method: immunoSEQ multiplex PCR; TCRdb's copy keeps in-frame clones and lacks some. The profile shows around 130,000 clones, around 70% of them singletons. The sequenced material came from PBMCs. The receptors stem from a woman between 40 and 50 years old in good health and CMV-seropositive. The CDR3 runs from the conserved cysteine through the conserved F or W. D genes are given only for firm matches. Clone size is shown for a subset of rows, as once, few, many or a class of expanded clone.

clone size	J gene	V gene	D gene	CDR3 protein	CDR3 DNA
-	TRBJ1-1	TRBV6-5	TRBD1	CASSEQGVTEAFF	TGTGCCAGCAGTGAACAGGGGGTCACTGAAGCTTTCTTT
-	TRBJ1-5	TRBV6-1	-	CASSTDRNQPQHF	TGTGCCAGCAGTACAGACAGAAATCAGCCCCAGCATTTT
few	TRBJ2-2	TRBV27	TRBD1	CASSLFWDRVNTGELFF	TGTGCCAGCAGTTTATTTTGGGACAGGGTAAACACCGGGGAGCTGTTTTTT
-	TRBJ2-3	TRBV7-2	TRBD1	CASSRDRANLEYF	TGTGCCAGCAGCCGGGACAGGGCTAACTTAGAGTATTTT
-	TRBJ2-4	TRBV7-2	TRBD1	CASSLVTGDPVQYF	TGTGCCAGCAGCTTGGTGACAGGGGACCCCGTTCAGTACTTC
-	TRBJ1-1	TRBV2	TRBD1	CAGGGTGANTEAFF	TGTGCCGGAGGAGGAACAGGGGCGAACACTGAAGCTTTCTTT
-	TRBJ1-1	TRBV5-4	-	CASSSQGRNTEAFF	TGTGCCAGCAGCTCTCAGGGTAGGAACACTGAAGCTTTCTTT
-	TRBJ2-1	TRBV9	-	CASSFWAGQNNEQFF	TGTGCCAGCAGCTTCTGGGCTGGGCAGAACAATGAGCAGTTCTTC
-	TRBJ1-3	TRBV14	-	CASSRLGSGNTIYF	TGTGCCAGCAGCCGACTAGGATCTGGAAACACCATATATTTT
-	TRBJ1-5	TRBV5-5	-	CASSQQVVNQPQHF	TGTGCCAGCAGCCAGCAGGTCGTCAATCAGCCCCAGCATTTT
-	TRBJ1-4	TRBV5-6	TRBD1	CASSSGQGIGGEKLFF	TGTGCCAGCAGTTCGGGACAGGGAATCGGGGGGGAAAAACTGTTTTTT
-	TRBJ2-7	TRBV6-5	-	CASRRDSSSYEQYF	TGTGCCAGCAGGCGGGACAGCAGCTCCTACGAGCAGTACTTC
-	TRBJ2-7	TRBV11-2	-	CASSLERFYEQYF	TGTGCCAGCAGCTTGGAGCGGTTCTACGAGCAGTACTTC
-	TRBJ1-3	TRBV4-2	TRBD1	CASSRDRGAGNTIYF	TGTGCCAGCAGCCGGGACAGGGGTGCAGGAAACACCATATATTTT
few	TRBJ2-7	TRBV28	-	CALGDSGSYEQYF	TGTGCCCTGGGGGACTCCGGCTCCTACGAGCAGTACTTC
once	TRBJ2-1	TRBV19	-	CASSGPGLGPHNEQFF	TGTGCCAGTAGTGGGCCGGGACTGGGGCCACACAATGAGCAGTTCTTC
-	TRBJ1-6	TRBV27	TRBD1	CASSSGQGRNNSPLHF	TGTGCCAGCAGTTCCGGACAGGGGCGGAATAATTCACCCCTCCACTTT
-	TRBJ2-7	TRBV5-1	TRBD2	CASSPGTSVTYEQYF	TGCGCCAGCAGCCCCGGGACTAGCGTTACCTACGAGCAGTACTTC
-	TRBJ2-2	TRBV5-1	TRBD2	CASSQRSGGFTGELFF	TGCGCCAGCAGCCAGAGGAGCGGGGGGTTTACCGGGGAGCTGTTTTTT
-	TRBJ2-1	TRBV30	TRBD2	CARGGNEQFF	TGTGCCCGGGGGGGGAATGAGCAGTTCTTC
-	TRBJ1-3	TRBV9	TRBD1	CASSAQGVYGNTIYF	TGTGCCAGCAGCGCACAGGGGGTGTACGGAAACACCATATATTTT
-	TRBJ1-1	TRBV2	-	CASSQNPLDRSAFF	TGTGCCAGCAGTCAAAACCCCCTAGACAGATCAGCTTTCTTT
-	TRBJ2-5	TRBV4-3	TRBD2	CASSQEGLAEETQYF	TGCGCCAGCAGCCAAGAGGGACTAGCGGAAGAGACCCAGTACTTC
-	TRBJ1-4	TRBV9	TRBD1	CASSAGDRAVTNEKLFF	TGTGCCAGCAGCGCCGGTGACAGGGCCGTAACTAATGAAAAACTGTTTTTT
-	TRBJ2-2	TRBV10-3	TRBD1	CAISEPRGTGRTGELFF	TGTGCCATCAGTGAGCCCCGCGGGACAGGGCGCACCGGGGAGCTGTTTTTT
once	TRBJ2-1	TRBV13	TRBD2	CARTPSGLAGLYNEQFF	TGTGCCAGGACCCCGTCCGGACTAGCGGGTTTGTACAATGAGCAGTTCTTC
few	TRBJ2-1	TRBV19	TRBD2	CASSIEGLAGSSYNEQFF	TGTGCCAGTAGTATAGAGGGCCTAGCGGGATCCTCCTACAATGAGCAGTTCTTC
-	TRBJ1-5	TRBV29-1	TRBD1	CSVSDRGDQPQHF	TGCAGCGTTTCGGACAGGGGGGATCAGCCCCAGCATTTT
once	TRBJ2-3	TRBV5-1	TRBD2	CASSLSTSGVQDTQYF	TGCGCCAGCAGCTTGTCTACTAGCGGGGTACAAGATACGCAGTATTTT
-	TRBJ1-1	TRBV4-2	-	CASSQGLGVNTEAFF	TGTGCCAGCAGCCAGGGGCTAGGAGTGAACACTGAAGCTTTCTTT
-	TRBJ1-1	TRBV19	-	CASSPREGYTEAFF	TGTGCCAGTAGTCCCCGGGAGGGATACACTGAAGCTTTCTTT
-	TRBJ1-6	TRBV7-9	-	CASRPREVDSPLHF	TGTGCCAGCAGACCCAGGGAAGTCGATTCACCCCTCCACTTT
few	TRBJ1-2	TRBV7-9	-	CASSLGVRNYGYTF	TGTGCCAGCAGCTTGGGAGTACGTAACTATGGCTACACCTTC
-	TRBJ2-7	TRBV7-9	TRBD2	CASSPGTSGYQYF	TGTGCCAGCAGCCCGGGGACTAGCGGGTATCAGTACTTC
-	TRBJ2-7	TRBV5-4	TRBD1	CASSLDRGPSYEQYF	TGTGCCAGCAGCTTGGACAGGGGGCCCTCCTACGAGCAGTACTTC
-	TRBJ1-5	TRBV30	TRBD1	CAWSGTGGDQPQHF	TGTGCCTGGAGTGGGACAGGGGGCGATCAGCCCCAGCATTTT
-	TRBJ2-1	TRBV29-1	-	CSVEDSSEGSYNEQFF	TGCAGCGTTGAAGATTCCTCCGAGGGTTCCTACAATGAGCAGTTCTTC
-	TRBJ1-2	TRBV28	-	CASSSHPGHFGYTF	TGTGCCAGCAGTTCCCACCCTGGACATTTTGGCTACACCTTC
-	TRBJ1-2	TRBV2	-	CASSEGQGYGYTF	TGTGCCAGCAGTGAAGGGCAGGGCTATGGCTACACCTTC
-	TRBJ2-1	TRBV18	-	CASSYDRSSYNEQFF	TGTGCCAGCTCATACGACCGGAGCTCCTACAATGAGCAGTTCTTC
-	TRBJ1-2	TRBV6-4	TRBD1	CASSADRVGYGYTF	TGTGCCAGCAGTGCCGACAGGGTCGGCTATGGCTACACCTTC
-	TRBJ1-5	TRBV6-1	TRBD1	CASSPDRGSQPQHF	TGTGCCAGCAGTCCTGACAGGGGTTCACAGCCCCAGCATTTT
few	TRBJ2-7	TRBV7-9	-	CASSLGTSEQYF	TGTGCCAGCAGCTTAGGGACAAGCGAGCAGTACTTC
few	TRBJ1-4	TRBV30	TRBD1	CAWSLDRLNEKLFF	TGTGCCTGGAGTCTGGACAGGCTTAATGAAAAACTGTTTTTT
-	TRBJ2-5	TRBV25-1	-	CASSPTTSAVGDQYF	TGTGCCAGCAGTCCCACGACTAGTGCGGTGGGAGACCAGTACTTC
-	TRBJ2-5	TRBV5-5	-	CASSLVTALQETQYF	TGTGCCAGCAGCTTGGTTACAGCTCTCCAAGAGACCCAGTACTTC
-	TRBJ1-1	TRBV30	-	CAWGAGKTEAFF	TGTGCCTGGGGAGCAGGGAAGACTGAAGCTTTCTTT
-	TRBJ1-1	TRBV7-3	-	CASTLGVLNTEAFF	TGTGCCAGCACCTTAGGAGTGCTGAACACTGAAGCTTTCTTT
-	TRBJ2-3	TRBV28	TRBD1	CASSPWDRVEGGTDTQYF	TGTGCCAGCAGTCCCTGGGACAGGGTTGAGGGGGGCACAGATACGCAGTATTTT
-	TRBJ2-3	TRBV28	TRBD2	CASSSSGRASTDTQYF	TGTGCCAGCAGTTCGAGCGGGAGGGCCTCCACAGATACGCAGTATTTT
-	TRBJ2-1	TRBV28	-	CASFPSSKGGWGVAYNEQFF	TGTGCCAGCTTTCCCTCTTCAAAGGGTGGGTGGGGGGTAGCCTACAATGAGCAGTTCTTC